The following is a T cell receptor (beta chain) sequence with its context. This specimen comes from a study of blood T cell repertoires in COVID-19. Repertoires were generated with immunoSEQ multiplex PCR, while TCRdb's copy carries only in-frame clones and drops some. The table records about 30,000 clones, around 63% of them present only once. J gave up 4 bases and V 2 bases, and 7 bases lay outside the gene matches. The CDR3 extends over 15 amino acids. Germline assignment: CDR1 SGHNT and CDR2 YENEEA. The sample taken for sequencing was peripheral blood. The clonotype comes from a human donor in a cohort sampled during active COVID-19. The chain couples TRBV11-3 to TRBJ1-2; 7 positions match TRBD1. CDR3 sequence (DNA): TGTGCCAGCAGCTTATCGGGACAGTCAGGCTATGGCTACACCTTC. Encoded protein: CASSLSGQSGYGYTF.